The present TCR beta chain was sequenced within a study of blood T cell repertoires in COVID-19 (dated by TCRdb to about 2020). Regarding the complete study: Collaborator samples came from the United States, Italy and Spain and covered acute and convalescent phases of COVID-19. The material from the prospective study consisted of cDNA or gDNA derived from T cells, B-cell-depleted T cells, or PBMCs. Deeply sampled blood TCRbeta repertoires from subjects exposed to, actively infected with, or recovered from COVID-19 were included in the dataset. The repertoires were made available in a free public database intended to serve as a resource for research on the immune response to SARS-CoV-2. The samples were drawn from the first 160 participants of the ongoing ImmuneRACE study and from 950 to 1,500 subjects provided by 6 global collaborators. Sample metadata almost always included a de-identified subject ID, COVID-19 status, age in years and sex. HLA class I and class II types, where available, came from metadata supplied by the sample provider rather than from assay-based typing. General findings and caveats noted by the study authors: Clinical and demographic metadata were provided uncurated, with the amount varying by source and participant.

As concerns this clone: Its target antigen remains unknown. There are no base qualities to consult, and no much larger clone falls within one base.

The immunoSEQ Assay, a bias-controlled multiplex PCR, was used to amplify TCRbeta CDR3 regions from genomic DNA. In the source study's methods: The number of nucleated cells in each sample was estimated by amplification of reference gene primers within the assay. To quantify the absolute abundance of each unique TCRbeta CDR3 rearrangement, sequence reads were collapsed and filtered. For each sample, productive Simpson clonality was calculated as the square root of Simpson's diversity index across productive rearrangements. The table was pulled from immuneACCESS by TCRdb, which kept in-frame rearrangements only. Such tables lose some clones; where checked, under half of the loss comes from unresolved V genes, and the rest has no known cause. The V and J calls and the clone size are those of that table, but D and trimming were determined from the DNA. This sample is represented by approximately 300,000 clones; 80% to 90% of them were singletons. The ten largest clonotypes hold roughly 5.3% of the sample.

CDR1 is given as MNHEY and CDR2 as SMNVEV, both from the germline V gene (reference sequence). From cysteine to phenylalanine, the CDR3 is 14 amino acids long. Of the read, only the CDR3 DNA is kept; its 42 bases are in frame from base 1. The junction shows trimming of 6 bases on V and 5 bases on J, and the gene matches do not reach 7 bases of it. In the prospective study, participants were about 18 to 95 years old, resided in about two dozen geographic areas of the United States, and were enrolled through a virtual design. To assign participants to cohorts, the prospective study relied on clinical history that participants themselves reported in a screening survey and a study questionnaire. ImmuneRACE Cohort 3 recovered participants were defined by two consecutive negative NP/OP PCR tests, healthcare professional clearance, or symptom resolution. In the prospective study, mobile phlebotomists collected whole blood, serum and a nasopharyngeal or oropharyngeal swab from each participant. Over an approximately two-month period, participants in the prospective study had the option of providing additional blood draws and questionnaires. Blood samples from the prospective study were shipped frozen or at room temperature prior to DNA extraction.

This sequence was found in a young woman who had recovered from COVID-19. The chain was built from TRBV27 and TRBJ1-2; 9 central nucleotides agree with TRBD1. Sequencing was performed on PBMCs or T cells enriched from blood (not recorded which). The DNA sequence reads TGTGCCAGCAGGGACAGGGGAACAACATATGGCTACACCTTC. The resulting protein is CASRDRGTTYGYTF.